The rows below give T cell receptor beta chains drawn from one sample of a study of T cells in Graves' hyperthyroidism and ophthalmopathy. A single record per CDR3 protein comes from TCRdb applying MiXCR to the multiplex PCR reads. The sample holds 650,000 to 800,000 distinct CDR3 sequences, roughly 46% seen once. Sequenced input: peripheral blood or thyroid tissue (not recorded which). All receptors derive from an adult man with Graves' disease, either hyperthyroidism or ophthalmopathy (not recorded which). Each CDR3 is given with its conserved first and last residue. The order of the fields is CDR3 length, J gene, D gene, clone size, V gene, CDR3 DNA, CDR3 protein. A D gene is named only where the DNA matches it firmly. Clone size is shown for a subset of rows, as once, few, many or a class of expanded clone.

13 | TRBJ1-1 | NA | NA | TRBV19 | TGTGCCAGTACTGGAGGGTATCGCACTGAAGCTTTCTTT | CASTGGYRTEAFF
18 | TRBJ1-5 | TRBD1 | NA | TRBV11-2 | TGTGCCAGCAGTACCCGGGACAGGGAGGTATTGAGCAATCAGCCCCAGCATTTT | CASSTRDREVLSNQPQHF
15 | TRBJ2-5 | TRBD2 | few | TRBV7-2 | TGTGCCAGCAGCCGACTAGCGGGGGTCCAAGAGACCCAGTACTTC | CASSRLAGVQETQYF
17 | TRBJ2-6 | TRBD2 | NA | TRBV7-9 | TGTGCCAGCACCCCGGCTCGGGGGGTTTCTGGGGCCAACGTCCTGACTTTC | CASTPARGVSGANVLTF
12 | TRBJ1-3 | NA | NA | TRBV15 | TGTGCCACCAGCAGAGATCCGGGTCGGACCGATTTT | CATSRDPGRTDF
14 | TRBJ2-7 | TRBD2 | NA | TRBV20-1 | TGCAGTGCTAGTTTGGGGGGGATGACCTACGAGCAGTACTTC | CSASLGGMTYEQYF
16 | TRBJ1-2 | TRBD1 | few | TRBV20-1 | TGCAGTGCTAGAGCCATGGACAGGGCAGGTGGCTATGGCTACACCTTC | CSARAMDRAGGYGYTF
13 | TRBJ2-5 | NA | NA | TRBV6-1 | TGTGCCAGCAGTCAGGGGGGGGCAGAGACCCAGTACTTC | CASSQGGAETQYF
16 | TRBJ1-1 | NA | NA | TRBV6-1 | TGTGCCAGCAGTGCTAGACGGGCAGGGACGAACACTGAAGCTTTCTTT | CASSARRAGTNTEAFF
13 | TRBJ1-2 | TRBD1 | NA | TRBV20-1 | TGCAGTGCTCGCGCGACAGGGGATTATGGCTACACCTTC | CSARATGDYGYTF
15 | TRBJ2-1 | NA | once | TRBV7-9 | TGTGCCAGCAGCCGCCCGGGGCTAGCGTACAATGAGCAGTTCTTC | CASSRPGLAYNEQFF
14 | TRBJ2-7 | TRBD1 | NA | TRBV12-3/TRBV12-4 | TGTGCCAGCAGTTTGACAGGGGGTAGGGACGAGCAGTACTTC | CASSLTGGRDEQYF
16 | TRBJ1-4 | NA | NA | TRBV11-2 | TGTGCCAGCAGCTTAGGGGCAGTTGGGACTAATGAAAAACTGTTTTTT | CASSLGAVGTNEKLFF
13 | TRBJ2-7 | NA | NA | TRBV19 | TGTGCCAGTAGAAAAGGGCCTTCCTACGAGCAGTACTTC | CASRKGPSYEQYF
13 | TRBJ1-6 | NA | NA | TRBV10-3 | TGTGCCATCAGTGAAGTACCGGGATCACCCCTCCACTTT | CAISEVPGSPLHF
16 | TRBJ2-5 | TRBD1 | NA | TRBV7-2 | TGTGCCAGCAGCAAACCGGGACAGGGGAGAGAAGAGACCCAGTACTTC | CASSKPGQGREETQYF
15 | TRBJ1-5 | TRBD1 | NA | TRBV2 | TGTGCCAGCACCAAGTTCGCAGGGGGAGAAGAGACCCAGCATTTT | CASTKFAGGEETQHF
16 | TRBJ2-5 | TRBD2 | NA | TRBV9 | TGTGCCAGCAGCCCCTGGACTAGCGGGAGGCGGAAGACCCAGTACTTC | CASSPWTSGRRKTQYF
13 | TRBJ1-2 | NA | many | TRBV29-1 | TGCAGCGTTGAGAGACACAACCCCTATGGCTACACCTTC | CSVERHNPYGYTF
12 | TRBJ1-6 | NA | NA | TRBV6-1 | TGTGCCATCAGGGACTCAGGAGACCAGCTCCACTTT | CAIRDSGDQLHF
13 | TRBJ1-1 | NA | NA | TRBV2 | TGTGCCAGCAGCGCCCAGGGGACCGCTGAAGCTTTCTTT | CASSAQGTAEAFF
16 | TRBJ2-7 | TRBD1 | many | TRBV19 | TGTGCCAGTAGTATAGCGGGGACAGGGGCGAGCTACGAGCAGTACTTC | CASSIAGTGASYEQYF
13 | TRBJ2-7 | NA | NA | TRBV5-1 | TGCGCCAGCAGCTTGGAATCTCTTAACGAGCAGTACTTC | CASSLESLNEQYF
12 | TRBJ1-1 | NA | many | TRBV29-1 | TGCAGCGTTCGCGACAGGAACACTGAAGCTTTCTTT | CSVRDRNTEAFF
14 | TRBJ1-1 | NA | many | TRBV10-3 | TGTGCCATCAGGAAGGACAGCGCGAACACTGAAGCTTTCTTT | CAIRKDSANTEAFF
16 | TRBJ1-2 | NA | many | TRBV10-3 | TGTGCCATCAGTGAGCCACTTACGGCCCCGGGCTATGGCTACACCTTC | CAISEPLTAPGYGYTF
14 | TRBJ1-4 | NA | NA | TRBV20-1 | TGCAGTGCAGGTGGGGCAAGGGCTAATGAAAAACTGTTTTTT | CSAGGARANEKLFF
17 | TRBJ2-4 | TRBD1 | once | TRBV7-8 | TGTGCCAGTAGCTTATGGGGGACAGGGGGCGCATTTGACATTCAGTACTTC | CASSLWGTGGAFDIQYF
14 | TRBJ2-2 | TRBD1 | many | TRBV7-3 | TGTGCCAGCAGCGTACGACAGGGGACCGGGGAGCTGTTTTTT | CASSVRQGTGELFF
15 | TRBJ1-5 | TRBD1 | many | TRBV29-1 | TGCAGCGCCCGGACAGGGGTTGGTAGCAATCAGCCCCAGCATTTT | CSARTGVGSNQPQHF
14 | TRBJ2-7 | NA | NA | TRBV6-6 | TGTGCCAGCAGTTCCGACGGTGTCAGCTACGAGCAGTACTTC | CASSSDGVSYEQYF
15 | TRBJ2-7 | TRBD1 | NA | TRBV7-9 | TGTGCCAGCAGCAATGAGGACAGGGGGGACTACGAGCAGTACTTC | CASSNEDRGDYEQYF